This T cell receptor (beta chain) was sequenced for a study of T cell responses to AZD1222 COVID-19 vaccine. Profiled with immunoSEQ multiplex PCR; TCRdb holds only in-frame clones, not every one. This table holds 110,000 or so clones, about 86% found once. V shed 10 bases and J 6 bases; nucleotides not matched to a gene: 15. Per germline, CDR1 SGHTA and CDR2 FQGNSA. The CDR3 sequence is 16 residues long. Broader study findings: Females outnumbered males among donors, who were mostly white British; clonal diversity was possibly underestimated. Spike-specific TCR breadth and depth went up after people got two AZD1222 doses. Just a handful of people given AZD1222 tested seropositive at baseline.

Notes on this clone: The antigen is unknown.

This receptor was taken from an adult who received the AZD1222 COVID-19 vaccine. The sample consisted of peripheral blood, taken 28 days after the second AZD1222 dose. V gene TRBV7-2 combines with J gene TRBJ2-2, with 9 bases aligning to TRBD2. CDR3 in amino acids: CATRRVAGGIAGELFF. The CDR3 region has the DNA TGTGCCACCCGAAGAGTGGCGGGAGGGATCGCCGGGGAGCTGTTTTTT.